Listed here are 5 T cell receptor beta chains from one sample, sequenced in a study of cytomegalovirus exposure and HLA in healthy donors. This PCR relied on a set of 60 Vbeta primers and 13 Jbeta primers. The repertoire was sequenced with immunoSEQ multiplex PCR; TCRdb's copy has only in-frame clones and lacks some. The sample contains some 170,000 clones, roughly 71% of which appear only once. The sequencing sample was made of PBMCs. Receptor source: a woman between 50 and 59 years old in good health and CMV-seropositive.

The chain joins TRBV2 to TRBJ1-1; D remains ambiguous. CDR1 SNHLY and CDR2 FYNNEI come from the germline V gene. V shed 2 bases and J shed 5 bases, with 12 bases lying between them. This CDR3 spans 14 amino acids. CDR3 protein: CASSEQARLTEAFF. The CDR3, as DNA: TGTGCCAGCAGTGAACAGGCCCGGTTAACTGAAGCTTTCTTT.

The chain has TRBV4-1 and TRBJ1-2; D is unresolved. The CDR3 consists of 14 residues. With 4 bases removed from V and 3 bases from J, the gap between germline ends came to 12 bases. Germline CDR1 and CDR2: MGHRA and YSYEKL. DNA for the CDR3: TGCGCCAGCAGCCCCCGTTCGGGAGACTATGGCTACACCTTC. Translation gives CASSPRSGDYGYTF.

The chain links TRBV29-1 to TRBJ2-5; D perhaps matches TRBD2 (6 bases). This CDR3 region has 11 residues. Germline loops: CDR1 SQVTM, CDR2 ANQGSEA. Trimming removed 7 bases from V and 5 bases from J, with 11 bases in between. The CDR3 sequence is CSGWGRETQYF. CDR3 nucleotide sequence: TGCAGCGGTTGGGGGAGGGAGACCCAGTACTTC.

This clone came up a few times. The chain links TRBV4-1 to TRBJ1-4; 7 bases agree with TRBD1. The CDR3 is made up of 16 amino acids. From germline, CDR1 is MGHRA and CDR2 YSYEKL. V shed 4 bases and J 0 bases; nucleotides not matched to a gene: 5. CDR3: CASSLATGTTNEKLFF. The CDR3 coding sequence is TGCGCCAGCAGCCTGGCGACAGGGACAACTAATGAAAAACTGTTTTTT.

The chain couples TRBV5-6 to TRBJ1-4, with a weak D call TRBD1 (5 bases). Trimming took 1 base from V and 8 from J, leaving 12 bases between them. This CDR3 comprises 14 residues. Germline assignment: CDR1 SGHDT and CDR2 YYEEEE. CDR3 loop: CASSLRGAFEKLFF. For the CDR3, the DNA is TGTGCCAGCAGCTTGCGTGGGGCATTCGAAAAACTGTTTTTT.